This TCR beta chain was sequenced during a study of T-cell memory formation after mild COVID-19. Germline CDR1 and CDR2: SGHNT and YYREEE (reference sequence). This CDR3 comprises 15 residues. V lost 4 bases and J lost 6; bases outside the gene matches: 9. It was 5'RACE with constant-segment primers that produced the TCR alpha and TCR beta cDNA libraries, which carried sample barcodes and UMIs. A single record per CDR3 protein comes from TCRdb applying MiXCR to the 5' RACE reads. This sample has about 320,000 distinct CDR3 sequences; roughly an eighth occur once, and the top ten carry approximately 22%.

The material sequenced was PBMCs or a T cell subset sorted from them (not recorded which). The J gene is TRBJ1-2, the V gene TRBV5-4, with 10 bases identical to TRBD1. The TCR originated in a man aged 18 to 30 who had mild COVID-19 (a few samples of this study predate the infection). Cell type and time point are not known. CDR3 in amino acids: CASSRDRGQYDGYTF. The CDR3 bases are TGTGCCAGCAGCCGAGACAGGGGGCAGTACGATGGCTACACCTTC. The full variable domain, completed using reference TRBV5-4 and TRBJ1-2, is ETGVTQSPTHLIKTRGQQVTLRCSSQSGHNTVSWYQQALGQGPQFIFQYYREEENGRGNFPPRFSGLQFPNYSSELNVNALELDDSALYLCASSRDRGQYDGYTFGSGTRLTVV.